The 15 T cell receptor beta chains below all came from one sample that was sequenced in a study of T cells after yellow fever vaccination. TCRdb analysed the 5' RACE reads with MiXCR anew, one entry per CDR3 protein. Altogether about 630,000 distinct CDR3 sequences are present, 12% being singletons, with the ten largest covering 15%. The starting material was PBMCs, obtained on the day of the yellow fever booster vaccination. These receptors were taken from a man aged 25-45 years who received the YFV17D yellow fever vaccine.

The rearrangement links TRBV28 to TRBJ2-7; 7 bases match TRBD2. The CDR3 is 14 residues long. Germline V gene data show CDR1 as MDHEN and CDR2 as SYDVKM. V shed 4 bases and J 7 bases; nucleotides not matched to a gene: 10. In DNA, the CDR3 is TGTGCCAGCAGTTCTGCCCTAGCGGTAAGGGAGCAGTACTTC. It codes for CASSSALAVREQYF.

This clonotype was seen a few times. V and J are TRBV15 and TRBJ2-7; TRBD1 is a possible D gene (5 bases). The CDR3 runs to 16 residues. Trimming pared 1 base from V and 2 bases from J, leaving 15 bases between. Germline V gene sequence: CDR1 LNHNV, CDR2 YYDKDF (reference sequence). CDR3 DNA sequence: TGTGCCACCAGCAGAGGTGACAGCCTAGGGACCTACGAGCAGTACTTC. It specifies CATSRGDSLGTYEQYF.

The rearrangement links TRBV4-3 to TRBJ2-1; the D gene is possibly TRBD2 (5 bases). Germline V gene sequence: CDR1 LGHNA, CDR2 YSLEER. V was shortened by 4 bases and J by 3 bases, with 13 bases between the two germline ends. The CDR3 consists of 15 residues. CDR3 residues: CASSRERRIYNEQFF. As DNA, the CDR3 is TGCGCCAGCAGCCGTGAGCGGAGAATCTACAATGAGCAGTTCTTC.

The gene calls are TRBV28 and TRBJ2-5; 10 bases are a match to TRBD2. The ends lost 11 bases at V and 5 bases at J; junction bases unmatched: 11. This CDR3 spans 14 amino acids. Germline V gives CDR1 MDHEN, CDR2 SYDVKM. This chain's CDR3 is CAGASGRSEETQYF. DNA for the CDR3: TGTGCCGGAGCTAGCGGGAGATCTGAGGAGACCCAGTACTTC.

In this sample, this clonotype turned up a few times. The V gene is TRBV7-2, the J gene TRBJ1-6; 7 bases map to TRBD1. The CDR3 loop spans 14 amino acids. In germline, CDR1 is SGHTA, CDR2 FQGNSA. The junction had 6 bases not matched to a gene; V was cut back by 6 bases and J by 7 bases. The CDR3 sequence: CASSLQGRNSPLHF. The CDR3 coding sequence is TGTGCCAGCAGTTTACAGGGGAGGAATTCACCCCTCCACTTT.

This clonotype has a handful of counts. The V gene is TRBV15, the J gene TRBJ1-3; no clear D gene. V shed 1 base and J shed 0 bases, with 4 bases lying between them. The CDR3 runs 14 residues. Germline-derived CDR1 and CDR2 are LNHNV and YYDKDF (reference sequence). This CDR3 reads CATSRVGSGNTIYF. The CDR3, as DNA: TGTGCCACCAGCAGAGTCGGCTCTGGAAACACCATATATTTT.

This clonotype appeared many times. This chain uses TRBV7-6 with TRBJ2-1; D unresolved. Between the trimmed V and J ends, which lost 5 bases and 6 bases, there was a span of 8 bases. The CDR3 contains 12 residues. Germline assignment: CDR1 SGHVS and CDR2 FNYEAQ. Here the CDR3 reads CASSHGPNEQFF. CDR3 coding DNA: TGTGCCAGCAGCCACGGGCCCAATGAGCAGTTCTTC.

This clonotype was recorded a few times. V is TRBV7-9 and J is TRBJ2-7; TRBD2 agrees at 9 bases. The CDR3 totals 16 residues. With V trimmed by 0 bases and J by 5 bases, 8 bases remained unmatched. The V gene's germline CDR1 is SEHNR and CDR2 FQNEAQ (reference sequence). The CDR3 sequence: CASSLASGLASNEQYF. DNA for the CDR3: TGTGCCAGCAGCTTAGCCTCAGGACTAGCGTCAAACGAGCAGTACTTC.

V gene TRBV20-1 combines with J gene TRBJ2-5, with a tentative D call TRBD2 (5 bases). V was trimmed by 3 bases and J by 2 bases, leaving 10 bases between them. The CDR3 totals 13 residues. Germline V CDR1 and CDR2: DFQATT, SNEGSKA (reference sequence). CDR3 sequence: CSARALGQETQYF. The CDR3 DNA reads TGCAGTGCTAGGGCACTAGGGCAAGAGACCCAGTACTTC.

The V call is TRBV5-1, the J call TRBJ2-1, with TRBD2 matching 9 bases. This CDR3 is built from 18 residues. Per the germline V gene, CDR1 is SGHRS and CDR2 is YFSETQ. J gave up 2 bases and V 4 bases, and 13 bases lay outside the gene matches. CDR3 in amino acids: CASSTRAGGFQAYNEQFF. The CDR3 nucleotides read TGCGCCAGCAGCACGCGAGCGGGAGGTTTTCAGGCCTACAATGAGCAGTTCTTC.

This clonotype was counted a single time. J is TRBJ1-3 and V is TRBV5-1, with D unclear. Trimming stripped 5 bases from V and 0 bases from J, with 12 bases between. The germline CDR1 and CDR2 sequences are SGHRS and YFSETQ. The CDR3 spans 15 residues. As DNA, the CDR3 is TGCGCCAGCAGGCCGGACGGGTCCTCTGGAAACACCATATATTTT. Translated: CASRPDGSSGNTIYF.

The chain is built from TRBV20-1 and TRBJ1-2; D gene ambiguous. The germline gives CDR1 DFQATT, CDR2 SNEGSKA (reference sequence). V was trimmed by 6 bases and J by 0 bases, leaving 11 bases between them. This CDR3 has 13 residues. The CDR3 reads CSAPRGANYGYTF. The CDR3 region has the DNA TGCAGTGCCCCGAGAGGAGCTAACTATGGCTACACCTTC.

The rearrangement joins TRBV28 to TRBJ2-5; D might be TRBD1 (6 bases). The CDR3 loop spans 15 amino acids. V was cut by 3 bases and J by 5 bases, with 16 bases left in between. The germline V gene encodes CDR1 MDHEN and CDR2 SYDVKM. As DNA, the CDR3 is TGTGCCAGCAGTTTGTCTCCGGGTAGGGGGGAGACCCAGTACTTC. Translating it yields CASSLSPGRGETQYF.

As for this clonotype: The junction departs from germline at one end; a sequencing error may be responsible. The J gene is TRBJ2-7, the V gene TRBV20-1; D may be TRBD2 (6 bases). CDR1 is DFQATT and CDR2 is SNEGSKA in the germline V gene (reference sequence). The CDR3 totals 16 residues. The CDR3 protein is CCAKTGVFPGNYEQYF. The CDR3 region has the DNA TGCTGTGCCAAGACGGGGGTTTTTCCGGGCAACTACGAGCAGTACTTC.

The V gene is TRBV7-9, the J gene TRBJ2-2, with 7 bases fitting TRBD1. The germline gives CDR1 SEHNR, CDR2 FQNEAQ (reference sequence). The CDR3 runs 15 residues. Trimming cost V 4 bases and J 3 bases; bases outside gene matches: 5. CDR3 in DNA: TGTGCCAGCAGCTCCTCCGGGACAGACACCGGGGAGCTGTTTTTT. Its translation is CASSSSGTDTGELFF. Full variable domain (missing parts from reference TRBV7-9 and TRBJ2-2): DTGVSQNPRHKITKRGQNVTFRCDPISEHNRLYWYRQTLGQGPEFLTYFQNEAQLEKSRLLSDRFSAERPKGSFSTLEIQRTEQGDSAMYLCASSSSGTDTGELFFGEGSRLTVL.